The T cell receptor (beta chain) described here comes from a study of spatial heterogeneity in lung cancer. V dropped 6 bases and J dropped 4 bases, with 10 bases sitting between them. Looked up from germline, CDR1 is MDHEN and CDR2 is SYDVKM. This CDR3 is 14 amino acids long. Time point indicated: sample taken at primary tumor resection. Researchers sequenced whole RNA taken from tumor, nontumor lung or frozen PBMC without sorting. This clonotype was picked up many times. The study tagged each TCR cDNA molecule with a unique molecular identifier. TCRdb independently ran MiXCR on the 5' RACE reads; one entry per CDR3 protein. The sample consists of about 20,000 distinct CDR3 sequences, approximately 5.8% of them appearing once.

The sequences come from PBMCs, collected at surgery. The receptor was isolated from a male donor with early-stage non-small cell lung cancer. This rearrangement joins TRBV28 to TRBJ1-6, with D possibly being TRBD1 (5 bases). CDR3 sequence: CASRGLLYNSPLHF. For the CDR3, the DNA is TGTGCCAGCAGGGGACTTCTGTATAATTCACCCCTCCACTTT.